These T cell receptor beta chains were read from a single sample in a study of blood T cell repertoires in COVID-19. The repertoire was sequenced with immunoSEQ multiplex PCR; TCRdb's copy has only in-frame clones and lacks some. The sample has 150,000 to 200,000 clones; around 90% are singletons. Sequencing used peripheral blood. All receptors derive from a man between 60 and 75 years old with active or convalescent COVID-19. CDR3s include the opening cysteine and the closing phenylalanine or tryptophan. The order of the fields is CDR3 DNA, CDR3 protein, clone size, D gene, V gene, J gene. The D gene is left open where the match is weak. The size field is filled for only some rows; it gives once, few, many or a size class.

CDR3 DNA: TGCGCCAGCAGCCAGACCGGGTCGTCGTCTGACTATGGCTACACCTTC; CDR3 protein: CASSQTGSSSDYGYTF; clone size: NA; D gene: NA; V gene: TRBV4-1; J gene: TRBJ1-2
CDR3 DNA: TGCGCCAGCAGCTTGCAGGGGGAGGACACTGAAGCTTTCTTT; CDR3 protein: CASSLQGEDTEAFF; clone size: NA; D gene: TRBD1; V gene: TRBV5-1; J gene: TRBJ1-1
CDR3 DNA: TGTGCCAGCAGCAAAGGTAGAGGGGGCTTGAACACTGAAGCTTTCTTT; CDR3 protein: CASSKGRGGLNTEAFF; clone size: NA; D gene: NA; V gene: TRBV21-1; J gene: TRBJ1-1
CDR3 DNA: TGTGCCAGCAGCTTAGGTTCTAGCGGGGGGTACAATGAGCAGTTCTTC; CDR3 protein: CASSLGSSGGYNEQFF; clone size: NA; D gene: TRBD2; V gene: TRBV11-2; J gene: TRBJ2-1
CDR3 DNA: TGTGCCAGCAGTTTCAACGCCAGGGGGCCGGCAGCTTTCTTT; CDR3 protein: CASSFNARGPAAFF; clone size: NA; D gene: TRBD1; V gene: TRBV6-6; J gene: TRBJ1-1
CDR3 DNA: TGTGCCAGCAGCCAAACCAGCACGGGGTCCAAAAACATTCAGTACTTC; CDR3 protein: CASSQTSTGSKNIQYF; clone size: NA; D gene: NA; V gene: TRBV3-1/TRBV3-2; J gene: TRBJ2-4
CDR3 DNA: TGTGCCAGCAGCTTAGAATGGAGAGAAGCTTTCTTT; CDR3 protein: CASSLEWREAFF; clone size: few; D gene: NA; V gene: TRBV7-9; J gene: TRBJ1-1
CDR3 DNA: TGTGCCAGCAGTGAGGTTCGGTCAACTAATGAAAAACTGTTTTTT; CDR3 protein: CASSEVRSTNEKLFF; clone size: once; D gene: NA; V gene: TRBV25-1; J gene: TRBJ1-4
CDR3 DNA: TGTGCCAGCGGGACAGTCCGGTCATCAACTAATGAAAAACTGTTTTTT; CDR3 protein: CASGTVRSSTNEKLFF; clone size: NA; D gene: TRBD1; V gene: TRBV2; J gene: TRBJ1-4
CDR3 DNA: TGTGCCAGCAGCTTAGGGCCCAACGCCAATGAGCAGTTCTTC; CDR3 protein: CASSLGPNANEQFF; clone size: NA; D gene: NA; V gene: TRBV7-2; J gene: TRBJ2-1
CDR3 DNA: TGTGCCAGCAGTTACTCGACAGACTACGAGCAGTACTTC; CDR3 protein: CASSYSTDYEQYF; clone size: NA; D gene: NA; V gene: TRBV6-6; J gene: TRBJ2-7
CDR3 DNA: TGTGCCACCAGGGCCACTGGTCTAGCCGATGAGCAGTTCTTC; CDR3 protein: CATRATGLADEQFF; clone size: NA; D gene: NA; V gene: TRBV24-1; J gene: TRBJ2-1
CDR3 DNA: TGTGCCAGCAGTTTATTCGGGGGACAGGGGACAAACTATGGCTACACCTTC; CDR3 protein: CASSLFGGQGTNYGYTF; clone size: NA; D gene: TRBD1; V gene: TRBV27; J gene: TRBJ1-2
CDR3 DNA: TGTGCCAGCAGCTTAAATACCCAGACCGGGGAGCTGTTTTTT; CDR3 protein: CASSLNTQTGELFF; clone size: NA; D gene: NA; V gene: TRBV7-3; J gene: TRBJ2-2
CDR3 DNA: TGTGCCATCAGTGAGGGGCGGGAGGCAGATACGCAGTATTTT; CDR3 protein: CAISEGREADTQYF; clone size: NA; D gene: TRBD2; V gene: TRBV10-3; J gene: TRBJ2-3
CDR3 DNA: TGTGCTAGTGGTCTCCGGACAGCCTACAATGAGCAGTTCTTC; CDR3 protein: CASGLRTAYNEQFF; clone size: NA; D gene: NA; V gene: TRBV12-5; J gene: TRBJ2-1
CDR3 DNA: TGTGCCAGCACCCTAGGACGGGAGAACACTGAAGCTTTCTTT; CDR3 protein: CASTLGRENTEAFF; clone size: NA; D gene: NA; V gene: TRBV5-4; J gene: TRBJ1-1
CDR3 DNA: TGTGCCAGCAGTCCCTCTAGCGGGGGTCTGAATGAGCAGTTCTTC; CDR3 protein: CASSPSSGGLNEQFF; clone size: few; D gene: TRBD2; V gene: TRBV6-4; J gene: TRBJ2-1
CDR3 DNA: TGTGCCAGCAGTTTGACAGGACTCGACACTGAAGCTTTCTTT; CDR3 protein: CASSLTGLDTEAFF; clone size: NA; D gene: NA; V gene: TRBV6-5; J gene: TRBJ1-1
CDR3 DNA: TGCAGTGGAGTCGAGCAGGGTAGGGCTTTCTTT; CDR3 protein: CSGVEQGRAFF; clone size: NA; D gene: NA; V gene: TRBV20-1; J gene: TRBJ1-1
CDR3 DNA: TGTGCCAGCAGCTTCGGTGGGGCCAAAGTTTACGAGCAGTACTTC; CDR3 protein: CASSFGGAKVYEQYF; clone size: NA; D gene: NA; V gene: TRBV5-4; J gene: TRBJ2-7
CDR3 DNA: TGTGCCAGCTCCCAGGGGGGAGAAGTGACCCAGTACTTC; CDR3 protein: CASSQGGEVTQYF; clone size: NA; D gene: NA; V gene: TRBV18; J gene: TRBJ2-5
CDR3 DNA: TGTGCCAGCAGCCCAGGGGCTGGGGGATGGACAGATACGCAGTATTTT; CDR3 protein: CASSPGAGGWTDTQYF; clone size: NA; D gene: NA; V gene: TRBV7-3; J gene: TRBJ2-3